The next 27 T cell receptor beta chains were all read from a single sample in a study of blood T cell repertoires in COVID-19. Produced via immunoSEQ multiplex PCR; TCRdb's table is partial and in-frame only. The sample gives around 140,000 clones, 75% to 90% of which show up once; 37% is in the top ten. What was sequenced was peripheral blood. These receptors were taken from a man aged 45-65 years who had recovered from COVID-19.

A word on this clone: This specimen includes other DNA sequences encoding the same CDR3. The chain combines TRBV12-3 or TRBV12-4 with TRBJ2-7; D may be TRBD2 (5 bases). The CDR3 has 13 residues. V gave up 6 bases and J gave up 4 bases, with 13 bases separating them. The CDR3 protein is CASSLSGSYEQYF. The CDR3, as DNA: TGTGCCAGCAGCTTATCGGGATCGTACGAGCAGTACTTC.

The rearrangement links TRBV4-2 to TRBJ1-2; 9 bases line up with TRBD1. Germline V gene data show CDR1 as LGHNA and CDR2 as YNFKEQ. The CDR3 length is 16 residues. V lost 0 bases and J lost 2; bases outside the gene matches: 4. The CDR3 nucleotides read TGTGCCAGCAGCCAAGATCTGGGGACAGGGAACTATGGCTACACCTTC. Protein sequence: CASSQDLGTGNYGYTF.

The chain couples TRBV6-5 to TRBJ2-4; D remains unclear. The germline gives CDR1 MNHEY, CDR2 SVGAGI. The V end was cut by 0 bases, the J end by 7 bases, with 10 bases between. This CDR3 region has 14 residues. The CDR3 DNA is TGTGCCAGCAGTTACTCGCCGGGTAGGAACATTCAGTACTTC. It translates to CASSYSPGRNIQYF.

This chain connects TRBV6-5 to TRBJ2-3; D may be TRBD1 (6 bases). The germline CDR1 and CDR2 sequences are MNHEY and SVGAGI. The CDR3 is made up of 15 amino acids. The germline V and J ends were trimmed by 4 bases and 5 bases, with 16 bases remaining between them. The CDR3 DNA sequence: TGTGCCAGCAGTTCGCCGGGACACCTAAGAGATACGCAGTATTTT. Protein: CASSSPGHLRDTQYF.

The rearrangement links TRBV18 to TRBJ2-7; 8 nucleotides align to TRBD1. J lost 1 base, V lost 2 bases, and 13 bases had no gene match. CDR3 length: 18 residues. CDR1 and CDR2 (germline): KGHSH, LQKENI. CDR3 amino acids: CASSPNPWSGGASYEQYF. The CDR3, as DNA: TGTGCCAGCTCACCAAATCCATGGTCAGGGGGCGCATCCTACGAGCAGTACTTC.

The DNA for the CDR3 is TGTGCCAGCAGCTTGGCCGGGACAGGGGGCGATGAGCAGTTCTTC. Translation: CASSLAGTGGDEQFF. V is TRBV5-6 and J is TRBJ2-1; 12 bases line up with TRBD1. The CDR3 length is 15 residues. The J segment lost 8 bases and the V segment lost 0 bases, leaving 3 bases of the junction unmatched. Per the germline V gene, CDR1 is SGHDT and CDR2 is YYEEEE.

CDR3 coding DNA: TGCAGTGCTAGTGTTGACAGGGACTTCTACGAGCAGTACTTC. This sequence encodes CSASVDRDFYEQYF. This chain links TRBV20-1 with TRBJ2-7; maybe TRBD1 (7 bases). Trimming stripped 3 bases from V and 3 bases from J, with 15 bases between. There are 14 residues in the CDR3. The germline V gene has CDR1 DFQATT and CDR2 SNEGSKA (reference sequence).

This clone has a single count. The rearrangement uses TRBV27 and TRBJ1-2; D is ambiguous. Germline assignment: CDR1 MNHEY and CDR2 SMNVEV (reference sequence). Trimming took 5 bases from V and 0 from J, leaving 13 bases between them. The CDR3 covers 15 residues. CDR3 nucleotide sequence: TGTGCCAGCAGTGAAACCGTAGTAGCTAACTATGGCTACACCTTC. It is translated as CASSETVVANYGYTF.

On this clone itself: The germline gene is not matched at one end of the junction; a read error may be the cause. This chain joins TRBV3-1 (or the pseudogene TRBV3-2) and TRBJ1-2, with 9 nucleotides matching TRBD1. Germline V CDR1 and CDR2: LGHDT, YNNKEL (reference sequence). The CDR3 is 15 amino acids. The CDR3 DNA is TGTGCCAGCAGCAAAGACAGGGGGAACAACTATGGCTACACCTTC. This gives the protein CASSKDRGNNYGYTF.

The rearrangement links TRBV7-6 to TRBJ1-5; the D gene is possibly TRBD1 (5 bases). The V and J ends lost 1 base and 5 bases respectively, with 12 bases between them. This CDR3 has 15 residues. CDR1 and CDR2 (germline): SGHVS, FNYEAQ. The CDR3 DNA reads as TGTGCCAGCAGCTTAGTAGGGGTAGCATATCAGCCCCAGCATTTT. Encoded protein: CASSLVGVAYQPQHF.

As DNA, the CDR3 is TGTGCCAGCAGTTATTACAGGAACGAGCAGTACTTC. Protein: CASSYYRNEQYF. The chain uses TRBV6-5 and TRBJ2-7, with D possibly matching TRBD1 (5 bases). V lost 3 bases and J 5 bases, leaving 8 bases between the germline ends. The CDR3 contains 12 residues. The germline V gene encodes CDR1 MNHEY and CDR2 SVGAGI.

The chain recombines TRBV27 with TRBJ2-7; 7 bases are shared with TRBD1. Per the germline V gene, CDR1 is MNHEY and CDR2 is SMNVEV (reference sequence). V was pared by 5 bases and J by 2 bases, with 9 bases of the junction left unmatched. This CDR3 contains 15 residues. In DNA, the CDR3 is TGTGCCAGCAGTAAGACAGGGATGAGGCCCTACGAGCAGTACTTC. This gives the protein CASSKTGMRPYEQYF.

The chain is built from TRBV5-4 and TRBJ1-1; 9 positions match TRBD1. V dropped 4 bases and J dropped 5; count of bases not matched to a gene: 6. From germline, CDR1 is SGHNT and CDR2 YYREEE (reference sequence). This CDR3 comprises 14 residues. The CDR3 sequence is CASSPGTGSTEAFF. CDR3 sequence (DNA): TGTGCCAGCAGCCCCGGGACAGGGAGTACTGAAGCTTTCTTT.

This clone appeared a single time. CDR3 region: CASSQDVAAPSTDTQYF. The CDR3 DNA sequence: TGTGCCAGCAGCCAAGATGTGGCGGCCCCTAGCACAGATACGCAGTATTTT. The rearrangement uses TRBV14 and TRBJ2-3; no clear D. The CDR3 loop spans 17 amino acids. Trimming stripped 0 bases from V and 0 bases from J, with 13 bases between. CDR1 is SGHDN, CDR2 FVKESK, per germline.

V and J are TRBV4-3 and TRBJ1-1, with D perhaps matching TRBD1 (5 bases). This CDR3 region has 13 residues. The germline V gene encodes CDR1 LGHNA and CDR2 YSLEER. Trimming removed 4 bases from V and 3 bases from J, with 9 bases in between. In nucleotides, the CDR3 is TGCGCCAGCAGCCTCCGCAGGGACACTGAAGCTTTCTTT. This codes for CASSLRRDTEAFF.

This clone was detected once. The rearrangement joins TRBV7-2 to TRBJ1-2; maybe TRBD1 (6 bases). Germline V gives CDR1 SGHTA, CDR2 FQGNSA. The CDR3 is 14 amino acids. V lost 2 bases to trimming and J lost 2 bases, with 9 bases between them. The DNA of the CDR3 is TGTGCCAGCAGCTTAAACAGGGCAAACTATGGCTACACCTTC. This translates into CASSLNRANYGYTF.

V gene TRBV10-3 combines with J gene TRBJ1-1; D is undetermined. Germline V gene data show CDR1 as ENHRY and CDR2 as SYGVKD. V was pared by 3 bases and J by 10 bases, with 21 bases between. CDR3 length: 15 residues. CDR3 residues: CAISDSASAESGAFF. Written as DNA, the CDR3 is TGTGCCATCAGTGATTCGGCGTCAGCCGAGTCGGGAGCTTTCTTT.

This clone came up once. J is TRBJ1-1 and V is TRBV19; weak D call: TRBD1 (5 bases). The germline CDR1 and CDR2 sequences are LNHDA and SQIVND (reference sequence). Trimming took off 6 bases at V and 8 bases at J, with 16 bases between the two ends. The CDR3 has 13 residues. CDR3 DNA sequence: TGTGCCAGTAGCCGGGACTTGGTGTCCGAAGCTTTCTTT. Encoded protein: CASSRDLVSEAFF.

The chain has TRBV9 and TRBJ1-2; D not resolved. The CDR3 contains 13 residues. CDR1 is SGDLS, CDR2 YYNGEE, per germline. V dropped 2 bases and J dropped 2 bases, with 7 bases sitting between them. CDR3 in DNA: TGTGCCAGCAGCGTCTTGTTCAACTATGGCTACACCTTC. Amino acid sequence: CASSVLFNYGYTF.

The chain combines TRBV5-1 with TRBJ2-1; TRBD1 matches 9 bases. With 4 bases clipped from V and 2 bases from J, the junction kept 10 bases outside the gene matches. The CDR3 runs 17 residues. Germline V gene data show CDR1 as SGHRS and CDR2 as YFSETQ. The CDR3 is CASSAQLQGATYNEQFF. DNA for the CDR3: TGCGCCAGCAGCGCTCAGCTACAGGGGGCGACCTACAATGAGCAGTTCTTC.

The chain carries TRBV4-3 and TRBJ2-2, with D possibly being TRBD1 (6 bases). V was shortened by 0 bases and J by 0 bases, with 11 bases between the two germline ends. This CDR3 contains 17 residues. CDR1 is LGHNA, CDR2 YSLEER, per germline. CDR3 DNA: TGCGCCAGCAGCCAAGATAGGAACAGGGCGAACACCGGGGAGCTGTTTTTT. Translated, it gives CASSQDRNRANTGELFF.

A few counts support this clone. The chain employs TRBV6-6 and TRBJ2-5; 9 nucleotides align to TRBD2. The CDR3 length is 16 residues. Trimming removed 6 bases from V and 5 bases from J; junction bases left unmatched: 13. CDR1 is MNHNY and CDR2 is SVGAGI in the germline V gene (reference sequence). The CDR3 bases are TGTGCCAGCAGCCTCGGTAGCGGGGGCTCTCAGGAGACCCAGTACTTC. Translating it yields CASSLGSGGSQETQYF.

The rearrangement uses TRBV7-3 and TRBJ1-1, with D unclear. Per the germline V gene, CDR1 is SGHTA and CDR2 is FQGTGA. The CDR3 is 16 residues long. Trimming removed 0 bases at V and 0 bases at J, with 11 bases between. For the CDR3, the DNA is TGTGCCAGCAGCTTAACGAGGGCAGCCGTGAACACTGAAGCTTTCTTT. Translation gives CASSLTRAAVNTEAFF.

The genes are TRBV5-4 and TRBJ2-3; 8 positions agree with TRBD2. Germline lookup yields CDR1 SGHNT and CDR2 YYREEE (reference sequence). The ends lost 2 bases at V and 1 base at J; junction bases unmatched: 6. CDR3 size: 16 residues. The CDR3 is CASSLFGGAGTDTQYF. CDR3 coding DNA: TGTGCCAGCAGCTTATTCGGGGGGGCCGGCACAGATACGCAGTATTTT.

J is TRBJ2-5 and V is TRBV6-5; a possible D gene is TRBD1 (5 bases). The CDR3 runs to 14 residues. Germline V lookup: CDR1 MNHEY, CDR2 SVGAGI. V lost 1 base and J lost 2, with 8 bases in between. The CDR3 sequence is CASSYLGQQETQYF. For the CDR3, the DNA is TGTGCCAGCAGTTACTTAGGACAACAAGAGACCCAGTACTTC.

The rearrangement joins TRBV9 to TRBJ2-3, with 7 bases that match TRBD2. From germline, CDR1 is SGDLS and CDR2 YYNGEE. Unmatched junction bases numbered 9, after V lost 4 bases and J lost 1 base. The CDR3 loop spans 16 amino acids. The CDR3 DNA is TGTGCCAGCAGCCCCGCGGGAGACTGGGGCACAGATACGCAGTATTTT. Translated, it gives CASSPAGDWGTDTQYF.

The V gene is TRBV20-1, the J gene TRBJ2-5, with 7 bases identical to TRBD1. The CDR3 is 11 amino acids. Per the germline V gene, CDR1 is DFQATT and CDR2 is SNEGSKA (reference sequence). The DNA of the CDR3 is TGCAGCGGACAGGTTCAAGAGACCCAGTACTTC. Residues: CSGQVQETQYF.